This is a list of T cell receptor beta chains from one sample in a study of identifying expanded T cells in peripheral blood. TCRdb keeps only in-frame clones here, not all; method: immunoSEQ multiplex PCR. The data hold under 100,000 clones, with around 83% observed a single time. The sample was blood. All receptors come from a person aged 18 to 70 in good health. CDR3s include the opening cysteine and the closing phenylalanine or tryptophan. D genes are given only for firm matches. Where a row states a size, it is once, few, many or the class of an expanded clone; other rows omit it.

v_call	j_call	d_call	cdr3_length	clone_size	cdr3_aa	cdr3_nt
TRBV29-1	TRBJ1-2	TRBD1	12	once	CSVGQGDYGYTF	TGCAGCGTTGGACAGGGAGACTATGGCTACACCTTC
TRBV9	TRBJ2-2	TRBD1	14	once	CASSPRTGTGELFF	TGTGCCAGCAGCCCCAGGACAGGGACCGGGGAGCTGTTTTTT
TRBV5-8	TRBJ2-1	.	13	.	CASRQGAYNEQFF	TGTGCCAGCCGGCAGGGTGCCTACAATGAGCAGTTCTTC
TRBV5-1	TRBJ2-5	TRBD1	14	.	CATSLGTAEETQYF	TGCGCCACTTCCCTCGGGACAGCAGAAGAGACCCAGTACTTC
TRBV4-3	TRBJ1-6	.	15	.	CASSQDSGRSSPLHF	TGCGCCAGCAGCCAAGACTCCGGTCGGAGTTCACCCCTCCACTTT
TRBV7-2	TRBJ2-2	.	16	.	CASSLFSVSGRAVLFF	TGTGCCAGCAGCTTATTCTCGGTCTCGGGCCGGGCGGTGCTGTTTTTT
TRBV2	TRBJ1-4	.	15	.	CASSTADRRNEKLFF	TGTGCCAGCAGCACCGCTGACAGGAGGAATGAAAAACTGTTTTTT
TRBV5-6	TRBJ2-3	TRBD1	16	.	CASSLRRTGGLDTQYF	TGTGCCAGCAGCTTAAGGCGGACAGGGGGGTTGGATACGCAGTATTTT
TRBV11-3	TRBJ2-5	.	12	.	CASSSRMETQYF	TGTGCCAGCAGCAGCAGGATGGAGACCCAGTACTTC
TRBV7-6	TRBJ2-3	.	15	.	CASSLVGTNPDTQYF	TGTGCCAGCAGCTTAGTCGGTACAAACCCAGATACGCAGTATTTT
TRBV4-3	TRBJ2-1	.	16	.	CASSQDSRGVWDEQFF	TGCGCCAGCAGCCAAGATAGCCGGGGCGTGTGGGATGAGCAGTTCTTC
TRBV5-1	TRBJ1-3	.	17	once	CASSLDTAGTAGNTIYF	TGCGCCAGCAGCTTAGATACAGCCGGGACCGCTGGAAACACCATATATTTT
TRBV6-1	TRBJ2-2	TRBD1	15	once	CASSPQGPPTGELFF	TGTGCCAGCAGTCCACAGGGGCCTCCCACCGGGGAGCTGTTTTTT
TRBV4-3	TRBJ2-3	TRBD1	18	.	CASSQDTLGGLGTDTQYF	TGCGCCAGCAGCCAAGATACGTTAGGGGGCCTTGGGACAGATACGCAGTATTTT
TRBV6-1	TRBJ2-1	TRBD1	15	.	CASSVGTGDYNEQFF	TGTGCCAGCAGTGTTGGGACAGGGGATTACAATGAGCAGTTCTTC